This T cell receptor beta chain derives from a study of CD8+CD57+ T cells in acquired aplastic anemia. As for the study in general: Roughly 3.2 ug was the average amount of DNA from sorted CD4+ and CD8+ cells.

Study results and caveats: The number of CD8+ CDR3 sequences shared by patients and controls was twenty-nine.

This clonotype was found once. Antigen: not known. Profiles of TCR beta VDJ and CDR3 were generated from a genomic DNA template. MiXCR, run by TCRdb on the reads, gives a single entry per CDR3 protein. This table has about 190,000 distinct CDR3 sequences, over 60% appearing once. Trimming cost V 9 bases and J 2 bases; bases outside gene matches: 3. The germline V gene has CDR1 KGHDR and CDR2 SFDVKD. There are 13 residues in the CDR3. The rearrangement joins TRBV24-1 to TRBJ2-7; 10 bases agree with TRBD1. The TCR was taken from a human donor with severe aplastic anemia or a healthy control (not recorded which). The sample taken for sequencing was sorted CD4+, CD8+, or CD8+CD57+ T cells (not recorded which) from PBMCs. The CDR3, as DNA: TGTGCCACCGGGACAGGGGAGGCCTACGAGCAGTACTTC. It codes for CATGTGEAYEQYF.